One sample yielded the 26 T cell receptor beta chains listed below, sequenced in a study of PD-L1 blockade in urothelial cancer (TCRdb year 2017). The library was built by means of the immunoSEQ multiplex PCR assay. What TCRdb holds here is the immuneACCESS table cut down to in-frame rearrangements. Part of the clones is not present; checked against another copy, under half of the missing clones reflect an unresolved V gene, and the others are unexplained. For this sample the table gives about 83,000 clones, of which 87% were detected only once. Of the sample, roughly 5.2% falls within the top ten clones. Specimen: PBMCs, collected around atezolizumab (anti-PD-L1) treatment. These receptors came from a woman aged 70 to 79 with urothelial cancer.

As DNA, the CDR3 is TGTGCCACCAGCAGCCCTGCTAGCGGGAGCCCCTACGAGCAGTACTTC. It translates to CATSSPASGSPYEQYF. J is TRBJ2-7 and V is TRBV15; 10 positions match TRBD2. This CDR3 has 16 residues. The germline V gene encodes CDR1 LNHNV and CDR2 YYDKDF (reference sequence). V dropped 3 bases and J dropped 2; count of bases not matched to a gene: 7.

The chain links TRBV5-1 to TRBJ2-1, with D unclear. The length of the CDR3 is 14 residues. From germline, CDR1 is SGHRS and CDR2 YFSETQ. Deletions cut 2 bases from V and 4 bases from J, with 10 bases between. CDR3 in DNA: TGCGCCAGCAGCTTAATAACAGAATACAATGAGCAGTTCTTC. It is translated as CASSLITEYNEQFF.

CDR3 sequence: CSAEGRRNEQFF. Written as DNA, the CDR3 is TGCAGCGCCGAGGGTAGAAGAAATGAGCAGTTCTTC. V gene TRBV29-1 combines with J gene TRBJ2-1; D might be TRBD2 (5 bases). The CDR3 has 12 residues. The ends were cut back, 7 bases at V and 7 bases at J, with 14 bases in the middle. CDR1 is SQVTM and CDR2 is ANQGSEA in the germline V gene.

V is TRBV2 and J is TRBJ1-1; perhaps TRBD1 as D (6 bases). Per the germline V gene, CDR1 is SNHLY and CDR2 is FYNNEI. V gave up 6 bases and J gave up 6 bases, with 17 bases separating them. CDR3 size: 14 residues. The CDR3 loop is CASSELQGSPEAFF. Written as DNA, the CDR3 is TGTGCCAGCAGCGAACTACAGGGTTCCCCTGAAGCTTTCTTT.

The chain combines TRBV7-2 with TRBJ2-5; D unresolved. Germline V lookup: CDR1 SGHTA, CDR2 FQGNSA. Trimming took off 1 base at V and 5 bases at J, with 5 bases between the two ends. The CDR3 has 12 amino acids. CDR3 region: CASSLGQETQYF. The DNA of the CDR3 is TGTGCCAGCAGCTTAGGCCAGGAGACCCAGTACTTC.

V and J are TRBV4-1 and TRBJ1-3; D remains ambiguous. This CDR3 region has 15 residues. Trimming pared 4 bases from V and 2 bases from J, leaving 12 bases between. Germline CDR1 MGHRA, CDR2 YSYEKL. The CDR3 bases are TGCGCCAGCAGCCCCACTCAGGTTGCTGGAAACACCATATATTTT. Translated, it gives CASSPTQVAGNTIYF.

The chain employs TRBV7-7 and TRBJ2-2; perhaps TRBD1 as D (5 bases). CDR1 and CDR2 from the germline V gene are SSHAT and FNYEAQ (reference sequence). Trimming pared 5 bases from V and 6 bases from J, leaving 16 bases between. The CDR3 covers 15 residues. CDR3 coding DNA: TGTGCCAGCAGCCCCACCCGTTGGGGCGCCGGGGAGCTGTTTTTT. It translates to CASSPTRWGAGELFF.

In its sample, this clone was seen a few times. The chain recombines TRBV28 with TRBJ2-1; the match to TRBD2 covers 7 bases. J lost 0 bases, V lost 5 bases, and 7 bases had no gene match. The germline CDR1 and CDR2 sequences are MDHEN and SYDVKM. The CDR3 covers 16 residues. CDR3 sequence (DNA): TGTGCCAGCAGTCCCGAGGGCGGGGGCTCCTACAATGAGCAGTTCTTC. It specifies CASSPEGGGSYNEQFF.

The J gene is TRBJ1-5, the V gene TRBV19, with TRBD1 matching 8 bases. The CDR3 length is 15 residues. Germline V gene sequence: CDR1 LNHDA, CDR2 SQIVND (reference sequence). V lost 1 base to trimming and J lost 5 bases; unmatched junction nucleotides: 4. For the CDR3, the DNA is TGTGCCAGTAGTATAGTGGACAGGGTCGATCAGCCCCAGCATTTT. Its protein product is CASSIVDRVDQPQHF.

The chain joins TRBV6-6 to TRBJ1-5; 9 bases match TRBD1. The CDR3 covers 15 residues. Germline CDR1 and CDR2: MNHNY and SVGAGI (reference sequence). Unmatched junction bases numbered 4, after V lost 7 bases and J lost 0 bases. CDR3 sequence (DNA): TGTGCCAGCACCCGACAGGGGGGTAGCAATCAGCCCCAGCATTTT. Its translation: CASTRQGGSNQPQHF.

The rearrangement joins TRBV7-7 to TRBJ2-7; perhaps TRBD1 as D (5 bases). Germline V gives CDR1 SSHAT, CDR2 FNYEAQ (reference sequence). CDR3 size: 13 residues. V was pared by 1 base and J by 6 bases, with 10 bases between. CDR3 region: CASSLVQDSEQYF. The CDR3 nucleotides are TGTGCCAGCAGCTTAGTACAGGATAGCGAGCAGTACTTC.

The rearrangement links TRBV5-1 to TRBJ1-4; 7 bases are shared with TRBD1. The V gene's germline CDR1 is SGHRS and CDR2 YFSETQ. This CDR3 is 14 amino acids long. J lost 5 bases, V lost 4 bases, and 5 bases had no gene match. The DNA of the CDR3 is TGCGCCAGCAGCGCCGGGACAGCGAATGAAAAACTGTTTTTT. Its protein is CASSAGTANEKLFF.

The J gene is TRBJ1-5, the V gene TRBV2; D is possibly TRBD1 (5 bases). Trimming cost V 6 bases and J 0 bases, with 18 bases left between them. Per the germline V gene, CDR1 is SNHLY and CDR2 is FYNNEI. The CDR3 is 17 residues long. CDR3 region: CASRGGGGLYSNQPQHF. In DNA form, the CDR3 reads TGTGCCAGCAGGGGGGGTGGGGGTCTTTATAGCAATCAGCCCCAGCATTTT.

The chain uses TRBV9 and TRBJ2-3; TRBD2 agrees at 8 bases. Losses at the gene ends were 0 bases for V and 0 bases for J; bases not matched to a gene: 6. The V gene's germline CDR1 is SGDLS and CDR2 YYNGEE. The CDR3 runs 17 residues. Written as DNA, the CDR3 is TGTGCCAGCAGCGTAGACGGGGGGGGTCCTAGCACAGATACGCAGTATTTT. Its protein is CASSVDGGGPSTDTQYF.

The chain recombines TRBV28 with TRBJ1-2; a weak D match, TRBD1 (5 bases). The germline V gene has CDR1 MDHEN and CDR2 SYDVKM. The CDR3 spans 14 residues. V was cut by 8 bases and J by 3 bases, with 16 bases left in between. CDR3 coding DNA: TGTGCCAGCCTGGACGTAAAGGGGTACTATGGCTACACCTTC. Its translation: CASLDVKGYYGYTF.

The chain couples TRBV5-4 to TRBJ1-2; TRBD1 aligns across 7 bases. The CDR3 has 14 amino acids. V was clipped by 4 bases and J by 0 bases; unmatched bases: 3. Germline values: CDR1 SGHNT, CDR2 YYREEE (reference sequence). CDR3 sequence reads: CASSLDRSNYGYTF. The CDR3 DNA reads as TGTGCCAGCAGCCTGGACAGGTCTAACTATGGCTACACCTTC.

The chain combines TRBV5-1 with TRBJ2-5; weak D call: TRBD2 (5 bases). This CDR3 has 13 residues. The germline CDR1 and CDR2 sequences are SGHRS and YFSETQ. V was pared by 7 bases and J by 7 bases, with 17 bases between. CDR3 amino acids: CASVAGEGGTQYF. The CDR3 nucleotides read TGCGCCAGCGTCGCCGGGGAAGGTGGGACCCAGTACTTC.

The rearrangement uses TRBV7-6 and TRBJ2-1, with D maybe TRBD2 (6 bases). The germline gives CDR1 SGHVS, CDR2 FNYEAQ. The CDR3 extends over 15 amino acids. V lost 5 bases, J lost 0 bases, and 11 bases lay in between. CDR3 bases: TGTGCCAGCAGCCGGGACTCTAGCTCCTACAATGAGCAGTTCTTC. Translating it yields CASSRDSSSYNEQFF.

The chain is built from TRBV11-2 and TRBJ2-7; 12 bases agree with TRBD2. Germline CDR1 SGHAT, CDR2 FQNNGV. Trimming took 5 bases from V and 7 from J; bases not matched to a gene: 6. The length of the CDR3 is 14 residues. CDR3 sequence: CASSRLAGAREQYF. The CDR3 DNA reads as TGTGCCAGCAGCCGACTAGCGGGAGCCAGGGAGCAGTACTTC.

This clone was counted many times. The J gene is TRBJ1-2, the V gene TRBV28; D is ambiguous. This CDR3 region has 17 residues. Between the trimmed V and J ends, which lost 2 bases and 1 base, there was a span of 17 bases. The germline V gene has CDR1 MDHEN and CDR2 SYDVKM. The CDR3 DNA is TGTGCCAGCAGTTTAGGGCTGGGAGGCGATGGTAACTATGGCTACACCTTC. Protein sequence: CASSLGLGGDGNYGYTF.

This clone occurred once. V usage is TRBV5-6 and J usage is TRBJ2-5; the D gene is possibly TRBD2 (5 bases). The V gene lost 2 bases and the J gene lost 2 bases, with 7 bases spanning the gap. Looked up from germline, CDR1 is SGHDT and CDR2 is YYEEEE. The CDR3 totals 13 residues. This CDR3 reads CASSLAAQETQYF. In nucleotides, the CDR3 is TGTGCCAGCAGCTTAGCGGCGCAAGAGACCCAGTACTTC.

V usage is TRBV4-2 and J usage is TRBJ1-5, with a possible D match to TRBD1 (6 bases). CDR1 LGHNA and CDR2 YNFKEQ come from the germline V gene. Trimming left V 1 base short and J 2 bases short, with 12 bases between. CDR3 length: 16 residues. CDR3 in DNA: TGTGCCAGCAGCCAAGGCTACAGGGAAGGCAATCAGCCCCAGCATTTT. Amino acid sequence: CASSQGYREGNQPQHF.

The V call is TRBV30, the J call TRBJ2-1; 8 bases fit TRBD1. CDR3 length: 16 residues. Germline loops: CDR1 GTSNPN, CDR2 SVGIG (reference sequence). V trimming: 3 bases; J trimming: 3 bases; junction bases outside the gene matches: 10. The CDR3: CAWSDFGQGHYNEQFF. CDR3 nucleotide sequence: TGTGCCTGGAGCGATTTCGGACAGGGACACTACAATGAGCAGTTCTTC.

V and J are TRBV2 and TRBJ2-7, with D maybe TRBD2 (5 bases). Germline V gene sequence: CDR1 SNHLY, CDR2 FYNNEI. The CDR3 is 15 residues long. Trimming pared 6 bases from V and 1 base from J, leaving 16 bases between. CDR3: CASSSQRGRSYEQYF. The CDR3 DNA follows: TGTGCCAGCAGCTCCCAGAGAGGGAGATCCTACGAGCAGTACTTC.

The rearrangement links TRBV5-1 to TRBJ2-1, with 8 bases matching TRBD2. The CDR3 loop spans 15 amino acids. V dropped 1 base and J dropped 4; count of bases not matched to a gene: 4. Germline-derived CDR1 and CDR2 are SGHRS and YFSETQ. CDR3 nucleotides: TGCGCCAGCAGCTTGTCGCGGGAGGATTACAATGAGCAGTTCTTC. Translating it yields CASSLSREDYNEQFF.

The chain carries TRBV7-7 and TRBJ2-2, with D possibly matching TRBD1 (6 bases). Trimming took 4 bases from V and 3 from J, leaving 9 bases between them. This CDR3 region has 14 residues. In germline, CDR1 is SSHAT, CDR2 FNYEAQ (reference sequence). The CDR3 reads CASSSGAYTGELFF. Written as DNA, the CDR3 is TGTGCCAGCAGCTCAGGGGCATACACCGGGGAGCTGTTTTTT.